This T cell receptor beta chain was documented in a study of blood T cell repertoires in COVID-19. Trimming left V 0 bases short and J 1 base short, with 9 bases between. The CDR3 extends over 15 amino acids. The germline CDR1 and CDR2 sequences are SGHTA and FQGNSA. In the original processing: Amplified reference gene primers provided the basis for estimating nucleated cell counts. Only in-frame clones appear in the TCRdb table, and some are missing; sequencing was by immunoSEQ multiplex PCR. The DNA gave D and trimming, while V, J and clone size come from that table. The table has more than 140,000 clones, around 83% seen once.

The chain links TRBV7-2 to TRBJ1-2, with D perhaps TRBD1 (5 bases). The source of this sequence is a woman aged 50 to 60 in a cohort sampled during active or convalescent COVID-19. Sequenced sample: peripheral blood. CDR3 sequence: CASSLAQTVNYGYTF. The CDR3 bases are TGTGCCAGCAGCTTAGCCCAGACAGTTAACTATGGCTACACCTTC.